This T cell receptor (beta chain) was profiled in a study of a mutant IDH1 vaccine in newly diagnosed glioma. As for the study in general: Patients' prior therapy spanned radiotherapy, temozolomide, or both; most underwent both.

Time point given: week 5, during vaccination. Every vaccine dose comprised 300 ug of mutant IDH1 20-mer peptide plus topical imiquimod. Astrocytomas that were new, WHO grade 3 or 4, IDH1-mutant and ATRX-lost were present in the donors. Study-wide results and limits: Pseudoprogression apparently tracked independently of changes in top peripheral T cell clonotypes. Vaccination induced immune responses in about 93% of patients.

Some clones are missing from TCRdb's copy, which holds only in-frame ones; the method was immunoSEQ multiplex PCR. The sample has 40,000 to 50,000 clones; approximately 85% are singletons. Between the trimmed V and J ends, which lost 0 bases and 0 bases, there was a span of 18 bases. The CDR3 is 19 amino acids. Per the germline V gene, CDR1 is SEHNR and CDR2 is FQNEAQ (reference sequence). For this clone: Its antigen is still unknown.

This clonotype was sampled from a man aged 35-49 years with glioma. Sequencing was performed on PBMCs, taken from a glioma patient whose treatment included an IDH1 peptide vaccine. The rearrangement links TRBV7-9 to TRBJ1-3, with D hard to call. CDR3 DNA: TGTGCCAGCAGCTTAGCGGTTAATCCGACTGACTCCTCTGGAAACACCATATATTTT. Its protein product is CASSLAVNPTDSSGNTIYF.